The 21 T cell receptor beta chains presented below share a single source sample, sequenced in a study of OX40 agonist ivuxolimab in advanced cancers. Generated by immunoSEQ multiplex PCR, the TCRdb table keeps only in-frame clones and is missing some. The sample includes tens of thousands of clones, just over 90% seen only once; the top ten take 13% to 15%. The material was CD4+ or CD8+ T cells sorted from blood, obtained in a trial of the OX40 agonist ivuxolimab. The receptors derive from an adult with an advanced solid tumor such as melanoma, head and neck, liver or kidney cancer.

The chain uses TRBV4-3 and TRBJ2-3, with 10 bases fitting TRBD2. The germline V gene has CDR1 LGHNA and CDR2 YSLEER. The CDR3 extends over 16 amino acids. Trimming removed 1 base from V and 1 base from J; junction bases left unmatched: 2. The CDR3 sequence: CASSQGLAGGTDTQYF. DNA of the CDR3: TGCGCCAGCAGCCAAGGTCTAGCGGGAGGCACAGATACGCAGTATTTT.

V usage is TRBV6-6 and J usage is TRBJ2-7, with 11 bases that match TRBD1. With V trimmed by 0 bases and J by 6 bases, 1 base remained unmatched. The germline V gene has CDR1 MNHNY and CDR2 SVGAGI (reference sequence). The CDR3 sequence is 14 residues long. In DNA, the CDR3 is TGTGCCAGCAGTTACTCGGACAGGGGGCTCGAGCAGTACTTC. It specifies CASSYSDRGLEQYF.

The J gene is TRBJ2-4, the V gene TRBV5-8, with D uncertain. Looked up from germline, CDR1 is SGHTS and CDR2 is YDEGEE. Deletions cut 2 bases from V and 13 bases from J, with 10 bases between. CDR3 size: 11 residues. The CDR3 coding sequence is TGTGCCAGCAGCTTTGGCATTTCCCAGTACTTC. It encodes CASSFGISQYF.

The genes are TRBV15 and TRBJ2-7; D might be TRBD1 (7 bases). Per germline, CDR1 LNHNV and CDR2 YYDKDF (reference sequence). The CDR3 has 14 residues. V dropped 1 base and J dropped 4 bases, with 11 bases sitting between them. Here the CDR3 DNA reads TGTGCCACCAGCAGAGGCGGGACAGTGTACGAGCAGTACTTC. It codes for CATSRGGTVYEQYF. Using reference TRBV15 and TRBJ2-7 for the parts outside the CDR3, the full variable domain is DAMVIQNPRYQVTQFGKPVTLSCSQTLNHNVMYWYQQKSSQAPKLLFHYYDKDFNNEADTPDNFQSRRPNTSFCFLDIRSPGLGDTAMYLCATSRGGTVYEQYFGPGTRLTVT.

The chain uses TRBV7-8 and TRBJ2-5; TRBD1 is a possible D gene (6 bases). V was cut by 7 bases and J by 1 base, with 19 bases left in between. Germline V CDR1 and CDR2: SGHVS, FQNEAQ. CDR3 length equals 16 residues. CDR3 DNA: TGTGCCAGCACCCTCCCCACGGGACACCCCCAAGAGACCCAGTACTTC. It translates to CASTLPTGHPQETQYF.

This chain uses TRBV5-5 with TRBJ2-3; 7 bases fit TRBD2. CDR3 length equals 15 residues. V trimming: 1 base; J trimming: 4 bases; junction bases outside the gene matches: 6. Germline V gives CDR1 SGHKS, CDR2 YYEKEE (reference sequence). The CDR3 region has the DNA TGTGCCAGCAGCTTGCTTTTTCGGGAGGCAGATACGCAGTATTTT. This codes for CASSLLFREADTQYF. Full variable domain (outside the CDR3, taken from reference TRBV5-5 and TRBJ2-3): DAGVTQSPTHLIKTRGQQVTLRCSPISGHKSVSWYQQVLGQGPQFIFQYYEKEERGRGNFPDRFSARQFPNYSSELNVNALLLGDSALYLCASSLLFREADTQYFGPGTRLTVL.

J is TRBJ2-1 and V is TRBV29-1, with 11 bases identical to TRBD2. This CDR3 region has 14 residues. V lost 3 bases and J lost 9; bases outside the gene matches: 7. CDR1 is SQVTM, CDR2 ANQGSEA, per germline. The CDR3 DNA reads as TGCAGCGTTGACCTAGCGGGAGGACTAAGTGAGCAGTTCTTC. It codes for CSVDLAGGLSEQFF.

The rearrangement links TRBV27 to TRBJ2-3, with D tentatively TRBD2 (6 bases). This CDR3 spans 14 amino acids. CDR1 is MNHEY, CDR2 SMNVEV, per germline (reference sequence). The V and J ends lost 4 bases and 3 bases respectively, with 11 bases between them. The CDR3 DNA follows: TGTGCCAGCAGTTGGAGGGGCGGAACAGATACGCAGTATTTT. It is translated as CASSWRGGTDTQYF.

This sequence joins TRBV5-5 and TRBJ1-5; D is uncertain. The ends were cut back, 0 bases at V and 1 base at J, with 8 bases in the middle. This CDR3 contains 15 residues. Per the germline V gene, CDR1 is SGHKS and CDR2 is YYEKEE (reference sequence). The CDR3 sequence: CASSLVRGSNQPQHF. The CDR3 bases are TGTGCCAGCAGCTTGGTGCGAGGGAGCAATCAGCCCCAGCATTTT.

This clone was seen a handful of times. This chain connects TRBV7-6 to TRBJ1-5; tentatively, D is TRBD1 (6 bases). Germline-derived CDR1 and CDR2 are SGHVS and FNYEAQ. This CDR3 is 15 amino acids long. V dropped 1 base and J dropped 5 bases, with 12 bases sitting between them. DNA for the CDR3: TGTGCCAGCAGCTTAGACGCAGGGGTGCATCAGCCCCAGCATTTT. Translation: CASSLDAGVHQPQHF.

V is TRBV19 and J is TRBJ2-7; D gene ambiguous. The CDR3 totals 14 residues. Germline CDR1 LNHDA, CDR2 SQIVND (reference sequence). Trimming removed 4 bases from V and 0 bases from J, with 10 bases in between. CDR3 loop: CASSTSLSSYEQYF. For the CDR3, the DNA is TGTGCCAGTAGTACAAGCCTCAGCTCCTACGAGCAGTACTTC.

The J gene is TRBJ2-2, the V gene TRBV4-3, with 16 bases lining up with TRBD2. V lost 3 bases and J lost 4; bases outside the gene matches: 5. The V gene's germline CDR1 is LGHNA and CDR2 YSLEER. This CDR3 has 18 residues. As DNA, the CDR3 is TGCGCCAGCAGCCAGGGACTAGCGGGAGGGCCGGGCACCGGGGAGCTGTTTTTT. It encodes CASSQGLAGGPGTGELFF.

The chain employs TRBV19 and TRBJ2-3; TRBD2 aligns across 7 bases. Trimming removed 8 bases from V and 4 bases from J; junction bases left unmatched: 9. CDR1 is LNHDA and CDR2 is SQIVND in the germline V gene (reference sequence). The CDR3 spans 14 residues. The CDR3 DNA sequence: TGTGCCAGTGGGGGAGGGTTTTGGGCAGATACGCAGTATTTT. Protein sequence: CASGGGFWADTQYF.

This rearrangement joins TRBV15 to TRBJ1-1; the D gene is possibly TRBD1 (5 bases). Trimming took off 3 bases at V and 1 base at J, with 12 bases between the two ends. The CDR3 extends over 15 amino acids. CDR1 is LNHNV and CDR2 is YYDKDF in the germline V gene (reference sequence). The CDR3 sequence: CATSSFRDGNTEAFF. The DNA of the CDR3 is TGTGCCACCAGCAGTTTCCGGGACGGGAACACTGAAGCTTTCTTT.

The chain recombines TRBV21-1 with TRBJ2-7; no check of the table's D call, TRBD2, against the DNA was made. TRBV21-1 is termed a pseudogene. CDR3 size: 19 residues. The CDR3 loop reads CASSTPGLAGVRIAYEQYF. The CDR3 bases are TGTGCCAGCAGCACCCCGGGACTAGCGGGAGTTAGGATCGCGTACGAGCAGTACTTC.

This CDR3 reads CASSIRGTQYF. The CDR3 nucleotides are TGTGCCAGTAGTATCCGCGGAACCCAGTACTTC. The gene calls are TRBV19 and TRBJ2-5; no clear D gene. V was clipped by 3 bases and J by 8 bases, with 7 bases between them. The CDR3 consists of 11 residues. Germline lookup yields CDR1 LNHDA and CDR2 SQIVND (reference sequence).

This clone appeared a single time. The rearrangement joins TRBV7-9 to TRBJ2-1; 8 nucleotides line up with TRBD1. J gave up 3 bases and V 1 base, and 2 bases lay outside the gene matches. Germline V lookup: CDR1 SEHNR, CDR2 FQNEAQ (reference sequence). This CDR3 region has 15 residues. The CDR3 is CASSLGQGNYNEQFF. The CDR3 nucleotides read TGTGCCAGCAGCTTAGGACAGGGGAACTACAATGAGCAGTTCTTC.

This chain links TRBV10-1 with TRBJ2-1, with D perhaps matching TRBD2 (6 bases). This CDR3 is 15 amino acids long. V shed 4 bases and J shed 4 bases, with 14 bases lying between them. CDR1 and CDR2 from the germline V gene are WNHNN and SYGVQD (reference sequence). CDR3 protein: CASSAGTGRYNEQFF. In nucleotides, the CDR3 is TGCGCCAGCAGTGCCGGGACGGGGAGGTACAATGAGCAGTTCTTC.

This clone has a handful of counts. The chain combines TRBV19 with TRBJ2-7, with TRBD2 as a possible D gene (5 bases). The germline V and J ends were trimmed by 5 bases and 3 bases, with 11 bases remaining between them. The CDR3 is 13 amino acids. In germline, CDR1 is LNHDA, CDR2 SQIVND (reference sequence). The CDR3 loop is CASSFSDLYEQYF. The CDR3 coding sequence is TGTGCCAGTAGTTTTAGCGACCTCTACGAGCAGTACTTC. Based on the CDR3 plus reference TRBV19 and TRBJ2-7, the full variable domain is DGGITQSPKYLFRKEGQNVTLSCEQNLNHDAMYWYRQDPGQGLRLIYYSQIVNDFQKGDIAEGYSVSREKKESFPLTVTSAQKNPTAFYLCASSFSDLYEQYFGPGTRLTVT.

The chain combines TRBV6-5 with TRBJ1-2; unclear D gene. Looked up from germline, CDR1 is MNHEY and CDR2 is SVGAGI. The CDR3 length is 13 residues. Trimming pared 2 bases from V and 8 bases from J, leaving 12 bases between. The CDR3 region is CASSYGSYGGYTF. The CDR3, as DNA: TGTGCCAGCAGTTACGGCTCCTATGGGGGCTACACCTTC.

The chain couples TRBV6-5 to TRBJ1-2; no clear D. Per the germline V gene, CDR1 is MNHEY and CDR2 is SVGAGI. The CDR3 length is 16 residues. Trimming took off 0 bases at V and 2 bases at J, with 13 bases between the two ends. CDR3 protein: CASSYSLVGLNYGYTF. CDR3 bases: TGTGCCAGCAGTTACTCGTTAGTGGGATTGAACTATGGCTACACCTTC.